These 5 T cell receptor beta chains were all obtained from the same sample, sequenced in a study of blood T cell repertoires in COVID-19. Generated by immunoSEQ multiplex PCR, the TCRdb table keeps only in-frame clones and is missing some. The sample consists of more than 60,000 clones, roughly 82% of them appearing once. The specimen was peripheral blood. These receptors were obtained from a woman older than 75 with acute or convalescent COVID-19.

V usage is TRBV7-8 and J usage is TRBJ2-2, with D possibly matching TRBD2 (5 bases). V lost 4 bases and J 6 bases, leaving 12 bases between the germline ends. The CDR3 loop spans 14 amino acids. Germline CDR1 reads SGHVS; CDR2 reads FQNEAQ. The CDR3 region has the DNA TGTGCCAGCAGCTCCATACGCGGGCCCGGGGAGCTGTTTTTT. The encoded protein is CASSSIRGPGELFF.

V is TRBV3-1 (or the pseudogene TRBV3-2) and J is TRBJ2-7; 10 positions match TRBD2. CDR3 length: 17 residues. Looked up from germline, CDR1 is LGHDT and CDR2 is YNNKEL (reference sequence). J lost 6 bases, V lost 4 bases, and 15 bases had no gene match. In nucleotides, the CDR3 is TGTGCCAGCAGCCCCTACCGTTCGTCTAGCGGGAGTGGCGAGCAGTACTTC. As protein: CASSPYRSSSGSGEQYF.

The sample holds one count of this clone. This chain links TRBV5-1 with TRBJ2-5, with 9 nucleotides matching TRBD1. With V trimmed by 3 bases and J by 5 bases, 8 bases remained unmatched. The CDR3 length is 15 residues. Germline V gene sequence: CDR1 SGHRS, CDR2 YFSETQ. The CDR3 loop is CASSSGTGWGETQYF. CDR3 bases: TGCGCCAGCAGCTCCGGGACAGGGTGGGGGGAGACCCAGTACTTC.

The V gene is TRBV19, the J gene TRBJ1-2, with a tentative D call TRBD1 (6 bases). Trimming shortened V by 5 bases and J by 2 bases, and 12 bases separated the two germline ends. This CDR3 is built from 14 residues. CDR1 is LNHDA, CDR2 SQIVND, per germline (reference sequence). The CDR3: CASSETDRNYGYTF. The CDR3 DNA is TGTGCCAGTAGTGAGACGGACAGAAACTATGGCTACACCTTC.

The chain has TRBV2 and TRBJ1-4; TRBD1 agrees at 7 bases. Trimming took 10 bases from V and 6 from J; bases not matched to a gene: 14. Germline values: CDR1 SNHLY, CDR2 FYNNEI. This CDR3 spans 15 amino acids. CDR3 loop: CATDSTGQAYEKLFF. CDR3 coding DNA: TGTGCCACGGATTCTACAGGACAGGCCTATGAAAAACTGTTTTTT.